A selection of T cell receptor beta chains follows, all from one sample in a study of cytomegalovirus exposure and HLA in healthy donors. Assay used: immunoSEQ multiplex PCR; TCRdb lists only in-frame clones, some missing. The repertoire holds 180,000 or so clones, with around 79% as singletons. The specimen was PBMCs. Receptor source: a man between 45 and 60 years old in good health and CMV-seropositive. The CDR3 runs from the conserved cysteine through the conserved F or W. The order of the fields is CDR3 protein, CDR3 DNA, D gene, J gene, V gene, CDR3 length, clone size. The D gene is left open where the match is weak. Only part of the rows carry a size: once, few, many, or a class if the clone is expanded.

CASSQTGPYGNTIYF,TGCGCCAGCAGCCAGACAGGGCCATACGGGAACACCATATATTTT,TRBD1,TRBJ1-3,TRBV5-1,15,-
CAGGQGMGNEQFF,TGTGCCGGTGGGCAGGGGATGGGGAATGAGCAGTTCTTC,-,TRBJ2-1,TRBV9,13,-
CASSPQGATNEKLFF,TGTGCCAGCAGCCCTCAGGGGGCAACTAATGAAAAACTGTTTTTT,TRBD1,TRBJ1-4,TRBV11-2,15,-
CASSLTGDQPQHF,TGTGCCAGCAGCCTAACAGGCGATCAGCCCCAGCATTTT,-,TRBJ1-5,TRBV25-1,13,-
CASRLADSISYEQYF,TGTGCCAGCAGACTAGCGGACAGTATCTCCTACGAGCAGTACTTC,TRBD2,TRBJ2-7,TRBV6-5,15,-
CSAQGATSGTEAFF,TGCAGCGCCCAGGGGGCAACCTCCGGCACTGAAGCTTTCTTT,TRBD1,TRBJ1-1,TRBV29-1,14,-
CASSQKSGSTDTQYF,TGTGCCAGCAGCCAAAAATCAGGGAGCACAGATACGCAGTATTTT,-,TRBJ2-3,TRBV4-2,15,-
CASRQTGGSEKLFF,TGTGCCAGCAGACAGACAGGGGGCAGTGAAAAACTGTTTTTT,TRBD1,TRBJ1-4,TRBV7-2,14,once
CASRTGSGGYTF,TGTGCCAGCAGGACAGGGTCCGGAGGCTACACCTTC,TRBD1,TRBJ1-2,TRBV27,12,-
CASGLRGGKGQPQHF,TGTGCCAGCGGTCTAAGAGGGGGTAAAGGTCAGCCCCAGCATTTT,-,TRBJ1-5,TRBV28,15,few
CACTGVLFGYGYTF,TGTGCCTGTACAGGGGTCCTCTTCGGGTATGGCTACACCTTC,TRBD1,TRBJ1-2,TRBV30,14,once
CASSPRGQVPTGELFF,TGTGCCAGCTCACCCAGAGGACAGGTGCCCACCGGGGAGCTGTTTTTT,TRBD1,TRBJ2-2,TRBV18,16,-
CASSLGQGARTEAFF,TGTGCCAGCAGCTTGGGACAGGGCGCGAGGACTGAAGCTTTCTTT,TRBD1,TRBJ1-1,TRBV5-5,15,-
CASSLTLAGGSYEQYF,TGTGCCAGCAGTTTAACGCTAGCGGGGGGTTCCTACGAGCAGTACTTC,TRBD2,TRBJ2-7,TRBV27,16,-
CASSLLPGTGRDNEQFF,TGTGCCAGCAGCCTACTCCCCGGGACAGGGAGGGACAATGAGCAGTTCTTC,TRBD1,TRBJ2-1,TRBV11-2,17,-
CASSYDRGNEKLFF,TGTGCCAGCAGCTACGACAGGGGTAATGAAAAACTGTTTTTT,TRBD1,TRBJ1-4,TRBV7-2,14,-
CATGEGPSGYTF,TGTGCCACGGGAGAGGGCCCCAGCGGCTACACCTTC,-,TRBJ1-2,TRBV6-1,12,-